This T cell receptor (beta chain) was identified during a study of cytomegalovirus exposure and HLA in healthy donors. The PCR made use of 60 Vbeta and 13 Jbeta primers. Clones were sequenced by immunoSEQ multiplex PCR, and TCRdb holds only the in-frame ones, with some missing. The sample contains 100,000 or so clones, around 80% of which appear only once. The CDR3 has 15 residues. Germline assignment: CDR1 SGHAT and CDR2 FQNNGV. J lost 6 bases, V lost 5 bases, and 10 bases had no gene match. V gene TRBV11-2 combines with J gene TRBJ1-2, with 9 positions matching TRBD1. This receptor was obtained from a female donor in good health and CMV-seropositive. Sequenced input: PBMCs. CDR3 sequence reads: CASSILQGAFDGYTF. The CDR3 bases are TGTGCCAGCAGCATCCTACAGGGGGCGTTTGATGGCTACACCTTC.